This T cell receptor beta chain derives from a study of esophageal squamous cell carcinoma under preoperative chemotherapy. Germline CDR1 is SGHTA and CDR2 is FQGNSA. V was pared by 5 bases and J by 0 bases, with 11 bases of the junction left unmatched. The CDR3 runs 19 residues. Time point described: after preoperative PTX-NDP chemotherapy. Patients received paclitaxel-nedaplatin as preoperative chemotherapy before surgery. This clonotype has more than one count but fewer than ten. Its specificity is not known. Using its own MiXCR run on the PCR reads, TCRdb lists one record per CDR3 protein. The table includes around 19,000 distinct CDR3 sequences, around 46% detected once. General observations from the study: Post-treatment tumor-infiltrating lymphocytes appeared partly derived from peripheral T cells migrating into the tumor.

The rearrangement links TRBV7-2 to TRBJ2-3, with TRBD2 matching over 13 bases. Collection took place from a patient given preoperative chemotherapy. This clonotype was sampled from a human donor with esophageal squamous cell carcinoma. The donor label of this sample is uncertain. Written as DNA, the CDR3 is TGTGCCAGCAGCCAATACGGGACTAGCGGGGTCCCTAGCACAGATACGCAGTATTTT. It encodes CASSQYGTSGVPSTDTQYF.